This TCR beta chain was sequenced in a study of blood T cell repertoires in COVID-19. Study details: There were acute and convalescent COVID-19 samples, and they came from the United States, Italy and Spain. From T cells, B-cell-depleted T cells, or PBMCs came the material, which was cDNA or gDNA.

The CDR3 is 13 amino acids. The V end lost 2 bases, the J end lost 0 bases, and 5 bases lay between the germline ends. Per the germline V gene, CDR1 is LGHDT and CDR2 is YNNKEL (reference sequence). This clone has only a few counts. In the source study's methods: Scientists estimated how many nucleated cells there were by amplifying reference gene primers. Libraries were prepared by immunoSEQ multiplex PCR; TCRdb keeps only in-frame clonotypes and omits some of them. D and trimming come from the DNA, and the V and J calls and clone size come from that table. The repertoire holds 200,000 to 250,000 clones, approximately 80% seen once, with about 7.8% in the top ten.

The chain has TRBV3-1 (or the pseudogene TRBV3-2) and TRBJ2-7; D is uncertain. The sequenced material came from peripheral blood. This clonotype was obtained from a woman of 80 years or more with COVID-19, enrolled during active disease. CDR3 nucleotides: TGTGCCAGCAGCCAACTCCCCTCCTACGAGCAGTACTTC. Translation: CASSQLPSYEQYF.